The 15 T cell receptor beta chains reported below all come from one sample, sequenced in a study of shared clonotypes between healthy human individuals. The table came from immunoSEQ multiplex PCR; TCRdb's copy has only in-frame clones and leaves some out. Of under 2.5 million clones detected, 80% to 95% appear once; the ten largest clones hold 0.37%. Sequenced material: naive CD4+ T cells from PBMCs. Described subset: CD45RA+ positively selected. All receptors derive from a young man in good health. Some clones in this sample may be carry-over from other donors' samples.

The V gene is TRBV6-5, the J gene TRBJ2-7, with TRBD2 matching 8 bases. The CDR3 loop spans 16 amino acids. Germline CDR1 is MNHEY and CDR2 is SVGAGI. Germline trimming cut 2 bases from V and 2 bases from J; bases unmatched to any gene: 8. CDR3 loop: CASSYLGGRSTYEQYF. Written as DNA, the CDR3 is TGTGCCAGCAGTTACCTGGGCGGGAGGTCCACCTACGAGCAGTACTTC.

Details on this clone: Within the sample, other DNA sequences also encode this same CDR3. The chain employs TRBV5-4 and TRBJ2-7; 9 bases are a match to TRBD1. Germline trimming cut 3 bases from V and 3 bases from J; bases unmatched to any gene: 4. The germline V gene encodes CDR1 SGHNT and CDR2 YYREEE (reference sequence). The CDR3 has 14 residues. As DNA, the CDR3 is TGTGCCAGCAGCTCTCCGGGACAGGGCTACGAGCAGTACTTC. Translated, it gives CASSSPGQGYEQYF. Variable domain in full (rest from reference TRBV5-4 and TRBJ2-7): ETGVTQSPTHLIKTRGQQVTLRCSSQSGHNTVSWYQQALGQGPQFIFQYYREEENGRGNFPPRFSGLQFPNYSSELNVNALELDDSALYLCASSSPGQGYEQYFGPGTRLTVT.

In the case of this clone: Other nucleotide sequences from this sample produce the same CDR3. The rearrangement links TRBV19 to TRBJ1-5; no clear D. Trimming took 3 bases from V and 0 from J, leaving 12 bases between them. The V gene's germline CDR1 is LNHDA and CDR2 SQIVND (reference sequence). There are 16 residues in the CDR3. CDR3 sequence reads: CASSIHGRDSNQPQHF. The DNA for the CDR3 is TGTGCCAGTAGTATTCACGGTAGGGATAGCAATCAGCCCCAGCATTTT.

This clone was seen just once. The J gene is TRBJ2-3, the V gene TRBV5-1, with 8 bases that match TRBD1. With 4 bases clipped from V and 5 bases from J, the junction kept 9 bases outside the gene matches. The CDR3 spans 15 residues. Germline CDR1 and CDR2: SGHRS and YFSETQ. The CDR3 spells CASSLLTGAGDTQYF. The CDR3 DNA follows: TGCGCCAGCAGCCTCTTGACAGGGGCAGGAGATACGCAGTATTTT.

CDR3 DNA: TGTGCCAGCAGACCACAGGGCACCACTGAAGCTTTCTTT. Its protein is CASRPQGTTEAFF. The V and J genes are TRBV9 and TRBJ1-1; TRBD1 is a possible D gene (6 bases). Trimming shortened V by 5 bases and J by 4 bases, and 12 bases separated the two germline ends. CDR1 and CDR2 (germline): SGDLS, YYNGEE. There are 13 residues in the CDR3.

The rearrangement uses TRBV5-1 and TRBJ2-3, with 9 nucleotides matching TRBD1. This CDR3 contains 16 residues. Germline values: CDR1 SGHRS, CDR2 YFSETQ. V was pared by 4 bases and J by 5 bases, with 11 bases of the junction left unmatched. CDR3: CASSERTGGWGDTQYF. CDR3 bases: TGCGCCAGCAGCGAACGAACAGGGGGCTGGGGAGATACGCAGTATTTT.

The chain carries TRBV5-5 and TRBJ2-3, with a tentative D call TRBD2 (6 bases). Germline assignment: CDR1 SGHKS and CDR2 YYEKEE (reference sequence). V was pared by 1 base and J by 0 bases, with 12 bases between. CDR3 length: 16 residues. The CDR3 DNA reads as TGTGCCAGCAGCTTGATTAGCGGATACAGCACAGATACGCAGTATTTT. It encodes CASSLISGYSTDTQYF. Together with reference TRBV5-5 and TRBJ2-3, the CDR3 gives the full variable domain: DAGVTQSPTHLIKTRGQQVTLRCSPISGHKSVSWYQQVLGQGPQFIFQYYEKEERGRGNFPDRFSARQFPNYSSELNVNALLLGDSALYLCASSLISGYSTDTQYFGPGTRLTVL.

V gene TRBV6-6 combines with J gene TRBJ2-7; 10 nucleotides align to TRBD1. Germline V gene data show CDR1 as MNHNY and CDR2 as SVGAGI (reference sequence). V lost 6 bases and J lost 4; bases outside the gene matches: 6. The CDR3 is made up of 14 amino acids. The CDR3 here is CASRSTGGGYEQYF. The CDR3 nucleotides read TGTGCCAGCAGGTCGACAGGGGGCGGTTACGAGCAGTACTTC.

To note about this clone: Other DNA sequences from this sample encode an identical CDR3 as well. The chain uses TRBV28 and TRBJ2-5; TRBD2 agrees at 8 bases. V trimming: 5 bases; J trimming: 4 bases; junction bases outside the gene matches: 3. Germline V gene data show CDR1 as MDHEN and CDR2 as SYDVKM. The length of the CDR3 is 13 residues. The CDR3 nucleotides read TGTGCCAGCAGTAGCGGGGGCCCAGAGACCCAGTACTTC. It yields the protein CASSSGGPETQYF.

V is TRBV7-8 and J is TRBJ2-7; the match to TRBD2 covers 9 bases. In germline, CDR1 is SGHVS, CDR2 FQNEAQ. After removal of 2 bases from V and 2 bases from J, the junction contained 4 bases not matched to a gene. This CDR3 is 15 amino acids long. CDR3 region: CASSLRSSGTYEQYF. CDR3 bases: TGTGCCAGCAGCTTAAGGTCTAGCGGGACCTACGAGCAGTACTTC.

The chain links TRBV27 to TRBJ1-4; TRBD1 agrees at 7 bases. This CDR3 region has 14 residues. The V gene's germline CDR1 is MNHEY and CDR2 SMNVEV (reference sequence). V was clipped by 5 bases and J by 8 bases; unmatched bases: 8. The CDR3 loop is CASSPLQGREKLFF. CDR3 in DNA: TGTGCCAGCAGTCCGTTACAGGGGCGGGAAAAACTGTTTTTT.

This clone was found a few times. Other DNA sequences in this sample translate to the same CDR3. J is TRBJ1-2 and V is TRBV19; D unclear. V was trimmed by 9 bases and J by 5 bases, leaving 7 bases between them. Germline CDR1 and CDR2: LNHDA and SQIVND (reference sequence). The CDR3 has 10 residues. This CDR3 is CASRDYGYTF. CDR3 coding DNA: TGTGCCAGCAGAGATTATGGCTACACCTTC.

The chain carries TRBV28 and TRBJ2-7, with 8 bases matching TRBD1. The length of the CDR3 is 16 residues. V shed 6 bases and J 0 bases; nucleotides not matched to a gene: 10. The germline CDR1 and CDR2 sequences are MDHEN and SYDVKM. The CDR3 DNA reads TGTGCCAGCAGACTAGGCCGGACAGGGCTCTCCTACGAGCAGTACTTC. Protein product: CASRLGRTGLSYEQYF. The complete variable domain, with remaining parts taken from reference TRBV28 and TRBJ2-7, reads DVKVTQSSRYLVKRTGEKVFLECVQDMDHENMFWYRQDPGLGLRLIYFSYDVKMKEKGDIPEGYSVSREKKERFSLILESASTNQTSMYLCASRLGRTGLSYEQYFGPGTRLTVT.

J is TRBJ1-2 and V is TRBV19, with 7 positions matching TRBD1. There are 14 residues in the CDR3. V shed 5 bases and J 2 bases; nucleotides not matched to a gene: 5. The germline gives CDR1 LNHDA, CDR2 SQIVND (reference sequence). Here the CDR3 DNA reads TGTGCCAGTAGTCCGACAGGGACCAACTATGGCTACACCTTC. This codes for CASSPTGTNYGYTF.

The chain employs TRBV27 and TRBJ2-1; 8 bases map to TRBD2. There are 18 residues in the CDR3. The ends lost 5 bases at V and 8 bases at J; junction bases unmatched: 20. In germline, CDR1 is MNHEY, CDR2 SMNVEV (reference sequence). DNA of the CDR3: TGTGCCAGCAGTCCCGCGCCCCCCGGCGGGAGGAGTATCTATGAGCAGTTCTTC. The encoded protein is CASSPAPPGGRSIYEQFF.